This T cell receptor (beta chain) stems from a study of T cells in narcolepsy. The method was immunoSEQ multiplex PCR; TCRdb's version includes in-frame clones alone and lacks a portion of them. The sample lists 32,000 or so clones; around 77% were seen once. The germline CDR1 and CDR2 sequences are SQVTM and ANQGSEA. This CDR3 is built from 15 residues. The trim removed 6 bases at V and 9 bases at J, leaving 9 bases unmatched. This clonotype was obtained from a human donor in good health. The sample was memory (CD45RA-) CD4+ T cells from blood. J is TRBJ2-1 and V is TRBV29-1; 15 bases are a match to TRBD2. The CDR3 here is CSVGTSGRTRGEQFF. The CDR3 DNA sequence: TGCAGCGTGGGGACTAGCGGGAGGACGCGTGGTGAGCAGTTCTTC.